One sample yielded the 25 T cell receptor beta chains listed below, sequenced in a study of T cell repertoires in cytomegalovirus infection. A single record per CDR3 protein comes from TCRdb applying MiXCR to the reads. The sample lists some 940,000 distinct CDR3 sequences; roughly 31% were seen once. Their target antigens are unknown. The specimen was cultured CD8+ T cells from PBMCs, collected from culture after CMV antigen stimulation. These receptors all come from a human donor in good health (CMV status not recorded). Some clones in this sample may be carry-over from other donors' samples.

This clonotype came up a few times. The rearrangement joins TRBV7-9 to TRBJ2-1; maybe TRBD1 (5 bases). Germline V lookup: CDR1 SEHNR, CDR2 FQNEAQ (reference sequence). This CDR3 spans 16 amino acids. V lost 0 bases to trimming and J lost 0 bases, with 9 bases between them. As DNA, the CDR3 is TGTGCCAGCAGCTTAGCGCAGGGCAGCTCCTACAATGAGCAGTTCTTC. This gives the protein CASSLAQGSSYNEQFF.

This clonotype was seen only a few times. This chain links TRBV14 with TRBJ2-2; D possibly corresponds to TRBD2 (6 bases). The germline V and J ends were trimmed by 6 bases and 6 bases, with 11 bases remaining between them. Germline V gene sequence: CDR1 SGHDN, CDR2 FVKESK. The CDR3 runs 13 residues. The CDR3 is CASRKGTPGELFF. CDR3 in DNA: TGTGCCAGCAGGAAAGGGACTCCCGGGGAGCTGTTTTTT. Full variable domain (rest looked up from reference TRBV14 and TRBJ2-2): EAGVTQFPSHSVIEKGQTVTLRCDPISGHDNLYWYRRVMGKEIKFLLHFVKESKQDESGMPNNRFLAERTGGTYSTLKVQPAELEDSGVYFCASRKGTPGELFFGEGSRLTVL.

This clonotype was observed a handful of times. The CDR3 bases are TGTGCCAGCAGCCCAAGGGGTGGAACTAATGAAAAACTGTTTTTT. Protein: CASSPRGGTNEKLFF. This chain links TRBV28 with TRBJ1-4; a possible D gene is TRBD1 (5 bases). Germline CDR1 reads MDHEN; CDR2 reads SYDVKM. V shed 6 bases and J shed 1 base, with 12 bases lying between them. This CDR3 contains 15 residues.

This chain links TRBV5-1 with TRBJ1-1, with D perhaps matching TRBD1 (5 bases). V was pared by 0 bases and J by 5 bases, with 14 bases between. The length of the CDR3 is 15 residues. Germline V gene lookup returns CDR1 SGHRS and CDR2 YFSETQ. The CDR3 DNA follows: TGCGCCAGCAGCTTGGCCAGGGTGGGGTGGACTGAAGCTTTCTTT. Translation gives CASSLARVGWTEAFF.

V gene TRBV25-1 combines with J gene TRBJ2-1; D remains ambiguous. The CDR3 runs 10 residues. V shed 3 bases and J shed 12 bases, with 6 bases lying between them. Germline CDR1 MGHDK, CDR2 SYGVNS. CDR3 nucleotides: TGTGCCAGCAGTGAGGCAGGGCAGTTCTTC. Protein product: CASSEAGQFF.

This clonotype was seen just once. The CDR3 here is CASSIDPGTLPSYEQYF. The CDR3 DNA is TGTGCCAGTAGTATAGATCCTGGGACCCTCCCCTCCTACGAGCAGTACTTC. The rearrangement joins TRBV19 to TRBJ2-7, with D tentatively TRBD1 or TRBD2 (5 bases each). V lost 0 bases to trimming and J lost 0 bases, with 15 bases between them. Germline CDR1 is LNHDA and CDR2 is SQIVND (reference sequence). The CDR3 covers 17 residues.

The genes are TRBV29-1 and TRBJ2-1, with unresolved D. Trimming shortened V by 1 base and J by 8 bases, and 9 bases separated the two germline ends. The CDR3 consists of 12 residues. Germline-derived CDR1 and CDR2 are SQVTM and ANQGSEA. The CDR3 is CSVEGLLDEQFF. The CDR3 DNA sequence: TGCAGCGTTGAAGGTCTGCTGGATGAGCAGTTCTTC.

A word on this clonotype: An end of the junction differs from the germline gene, which may be a read error. CDR3: CASNLDRALGGELFF. CDR3 DNA: TGCGCCAGCAACTTGGACAGGGCTCTCGGCGGGGAGCTGTTTTTT. The chain employs TRBV5-1 and TRBJ2-2; 8 bases line up with TRBD1. This CDR3 has 15 residues. CDR1 is SGHRS, CDR2 YFSETQ, per germline.

J is TRBJ1-6 and V is TRBV19; D possibly corresponds to TRBD1 (5 bases). Germline V gives CDR1 LNHDA, CDR2 SQIVND (reference sequence). There are 15 residues in the CDR3. The germline V and J ends were trimmed by 3 bases and 6 bases, with 12 bases remaining between them. The CDR3 region has the DNA TGTGCCAGTAGTATTGGGGCAGGTGGTAATTCACCCCTCCACTTT. Translation: CASSIGAGGNSPLHF. Full variable domain (outside the CDR3, taken from reference TRBV19 and TRBJ1-6): DGGITQSPKYLFRKEGQNVTLSCEQNLNHDAMYWYRQDPGQGLRLIYYSQIVNDFQKGDIAEGYSVSREKKESFPLTVTSAQKNPTAFYLCASSIGAGGNSPLHFGNGTRLTVT.

The gene calls are TRBV6-2 or TRBV6-3 and TRBJ1-2, with 7 bases identical to TRBD1. The CDR3 covers 17 residues. Germline CDR1 reads MNHEY; CDR2 reads SVGEGT. V gave up 2 bases and J gave up 2 bases; unmatched junction bases: 11. DNA of the CDR3: TGTGCCAGCAGTTACACGCACGCCGGGACAGCGAACTATGGCTACACCTTC. This codes for CASSYTHAGTANYGYTF.

This sequence joins TRBV28 and TRBJ1-5; D is uncertain. CDR1 and CDR2 from the germline V gene are MDHEN and SYDVKM. Trimming took 5 bases from V and 10 from J, leaving 12 bases between them. This CDR3 region has 12 residues. CDR3 protein: CASSPGGFPQHF. The CDR3 DNA is TGTGCCAGCAGTCCAGGTGGCTTCCCCCAGCATTTT.

The J gene is TRBJ2-7, the V gene TRBV5-1; D gene ambiguous. Germline CDR1 reads SGHRS; CDR2 reads YFSETQ. This CDR3 spans 16 amino acids. Trimming cost V 0 bases and J 0 bases, with 13 bases left between them. This chain's CDR3 is CASSLGSGIASYEQYF. The CDR3 bases are TGCGCCAGCAGCTTGGGATCAGGTATCGCCTCCTACGAGCAGTACTTC.

This clonotype has more than one count but fewer than ten. The rearrangement uses TRBV7-9 and TRBJ2-3; the match to TRBD1 covers 9 bases. The CDR3 is 16 amino acids. Trimming took 5 bases from V and 2 from J; bases not matched to a gene: 8. Germline CDR1 and CDR2: SEHNR and FQNEAQ (reference sequence). CDR3 sequence reads: CASSRDGQGPTDTQYF. The CDR3 nucleotides are TGTGCCAGCAGCAGAGATGGACAGGGGCCCACAGATACGCAGTATTTT.

This clonotype was found a few times. The chain uses TRBV5-5 and TRBJ1-1; a weak D match, TRBD1 (5 bases). The germline V and J ends were trimmed by 0 bases and 1 base, with 10 bases remaining between them. Germline V gene lookup returns CDR1 SGHKS and CDR2 YYEKEE (reference sequence). The CDR3 runs 15 residues. The chain's CDR3 is CASSLVRTQNTEAFF. CDR3 coding DNA: TGTGCCAGCAGCTTGGTGAGGACACAGAACACTGAAGCTTTCTTT.

This clonotype was counted between two and nine times. The chain recombines TRBV15 with TRBJ2-3; unclear D gene. CDR3 length equals 14 residues. V shed 1 base and J shed 0 bases, with 5 bases lying between them. CDR1 LNHNV and CDR2 YYDKDF come from the germline V gene (reference sequence). In DNA, the CDR3 is TGTGCCACCAGCAGAGTAGGGAGCACAGATACGCAGTATTTT. This translates into CATSRVGSTDTQYF.

The chain recombines TRBV6-1 with TRBJ2-2, with D possibly being TRBD2 (6 bases). CDR3 length: 17 residues. V was trimmed by 4 bases and J by 0 bases, leaving 15 bases between them. The germline V gene encodes CDR1 MNHNS and CDR2 SASEGT. CDR3 residues: CASSVAVRFANTGELFF. CDR3 bases: TGTGCCAGCAGTGTAGCGGTGAGGTTCGCGAACACCGGGGAGCTGTTTTTT.

About this clonotype itself: This may stem from a read error, because a much larger clone lies one nucleotide away. V and J are TRBV9 and TRBJ2-1, with D possibly being TRBD2 (5 bases). V gave up 2 bases and J gave up 0 bases, with 9 bases separating them. The CDR3 has 15 amino acids. Germline V gene lookup returns CDR1 SGDLS and CDR2 YYNGEE. This chain's CDR3 is CASSVEDGSYNEQFF. The DNA of the CDR3 is TGTGCCAGCAGCGTGGAGGACGGCTCCTACAATGAGCAGTTCTTC. Full variable domain (missing parts from reference TRBV9 and TRBJ2-1): DSGVTQTPKHLITATGQRVTLRCSPRSGDLSVYWYQQSLDQGLQFLIQYYNGEERAKGNILERFSAQQFPDLHSELNLSSLELGDSALYFCASSVEDGSYNEQFFGPGTRLTVL.

There are a few counts of this clonotype. One end of the junction does not line up with germline, which may come from a read error. The chain has TRBV6-2 or TRBV6-3 and TRBJ2-6; 7 bases align to TRBD1. The length of the CDR3 is 20 residues. The germline CDR1 and CDR2 sequences are MNHEY and SVGEGT. In DNA form, the CDR3 reads TGTGCCAGCAGTCACTCCATGAACTACAAAGACAGGGCTGGGGCCAACGTCCTGACTTTC. Its protein product is CASSHSMNYKDRAGANVLTF.

This clonotype was picked up many times. V usage is TRBV7-2 and J usage is TRBJ2-2; 9 nucleotides line up with TRBD2. Germline assignment: CDR1 SGHTA and CDR2 FQGNSA. Trimming at V came to 1 base and at J to 4 bases, leaving 7 bases not matched to a gene. CDR3 length: 17 amino acids. The CDR3 bases are TGTGCCAGCAGCTTAGAACAGGGACTAGCCCCCACCGGGGAGCTGTTTTTT. Translation gives CASSLEQGLAPTGELFF. Full variable domain (outside the CDR3, taken from reference TRBV7-2 and TRBJ2-2): GAGVSQSPSNKVTEKGKDVELRCDPISGHTALYWYRQSLGQGLEFLIYFQGNSAPDKSGLPSDRFSAERTGGSVSTLTIQRTQQEDSAVYLCASSLEQGLAPTGELFFGEGSRLTVL.

This clonotype was seen more than once but under ten times. The V gene is TRBV28, the J gene TRBJ2-2; TRBD2 aligns across 14 bases. This CDR3 is 18 amino acids long. J lost 6 bases, V lost 5 bases, and 11 bases had no gene match. CDR1 and CDR2 (germline): MDHEN, SYDVKM. CDR3 protein: CASSPKGLAGAWAGELFF. The CDR3 bases are TGTGCCAGCAGTCCGAAGGGACTAGCGGGGGCATGGGCCGGGGAGCTGTTTTTT.

Written as DNA, the CDR3 is TGCGCCAGCAGCTCTAGCGACTATTTGGGCTACACCTTC. Amino acid sequence: CASSSSDYLGYTF. The rearrangement links TRBV4-1 to TRBJ1-2; D not resolved. The germline V gene has CDR1 MGHRA and CDR2 YSYEKL. V lost 5 bases, J lost 8 bases, and 15 bases lay in between. The length of the CDR3 is 13 residues.

J is TRBJ2-7 and V is TRBV29-1; D uncertain. Germline values: CDR1 SQVTM, CDR2 ANQGSEA. The CDR3 is 12 amino acids. CDR3 region: CTLGARNYEQYV. The CDR3 DNA is TGCACCCTGGGCGCCAGGAACTACGAGCAGTACGTC.

The chain combines TRBV6-5 with TRBJ2-5; D is undetermined. The CDR3 contains 17 residues. CDR1 and CDR2 (germline): MNHEY, SVGAGI. Deletions cut 0 bases from V and 2 bases from J, with 16 bases between. The CDR3 sequence: CASSYSPMTVGQETQYF. The CDR3 DNA sequence: TGTGCCAGCAGTTACTCACCTATGACGGTGGGTCAAGAGACCCAGTACTTC.

This clonotype was detected a few times. The V and J genes are TRBV7-4 and TRBJ2-7; D might be TRBD1 (7 bases). Per germline, CDR1 SGHVT and CDR2 SQSDAQ. The CDR3 spans 13 residues. Trimming shortened V by 6 bases and J by 5 bases, and 14 bases separated the two germline ends. CDR3 residues: CASSQGGLNEQYV. The CDR3 DNA is TGTGCCAGCAGTCAGGGGGGCCTGAACGAGCAGTACGTC.

The chain couples TRBV7-9 to TRBJ1-5; 7 nucleotides line up with TRBD1. Germline CDR1 is SEHNR and CDR2 is FQNEAQ (reference sequence). The length of the CDR3 is 17 residues. V trimming: 6 bases; J trimming: 0 bases; junction bases outside the gene matches: 11. The CDR3 spells CASRPLDRINSNQPQHF. The CDR3 DNA follows: TGTGCCAGCAGACCTCTGGACAGGATTAATAGCAATCAGCCCCAGCATTTT.